This TCR beta chain is drawn from a study of shared clonotypes between healthy human individuals. Measured with immunoSEQ multiplex PCR; TCRdb has only the in-frame clones, and not every one. The table lists roughly 850,000 clones, 90% to 98% of them singletons, with around 0.21% in the top ten. The naive CD8 subset, CD45RO-negative cells positively selected for CCR7, excluded terminally differentiated effector memory CD45RA+ cells. The donors were all Caucasian adults (living in Nashville, Tennessee). V lost 4 bases and J lost 4; bases outside the gene matches: 12. CDR3 size: 16 residues. Germline V gene data show CDR1 as SGHAT and CDR2 as FQNNGV.

V gene TRBV11-2 combines with J gene TRBJ1-1; 7 bases map to TRBD1. This TCR was recovered from a man in his thirties or forties in good health. Sequencing was carried out using naive CD8+ T cells sorted from blood. The CDR3 spells CASSSAGTDGSTEAFF. DNA for the CDR3: TGTGCCAGCAGCTCGGCCGGGACAGACGGTTCCACTGAAGCTTTCTTT.